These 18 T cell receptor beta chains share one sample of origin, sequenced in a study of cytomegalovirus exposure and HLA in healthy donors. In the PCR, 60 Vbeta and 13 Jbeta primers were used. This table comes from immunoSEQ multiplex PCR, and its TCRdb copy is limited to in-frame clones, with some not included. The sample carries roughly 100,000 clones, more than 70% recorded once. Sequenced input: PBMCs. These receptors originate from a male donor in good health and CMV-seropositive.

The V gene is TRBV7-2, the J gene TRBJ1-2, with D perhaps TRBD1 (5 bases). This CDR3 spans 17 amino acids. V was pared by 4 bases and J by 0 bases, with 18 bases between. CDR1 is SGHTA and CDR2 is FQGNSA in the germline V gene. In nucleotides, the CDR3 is TGTGCCAGCAGCTCGACGGGAGGGGTGACGGCTAACTATGGCTACACCTTC. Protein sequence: CASSSTGGVTANYGYTF.

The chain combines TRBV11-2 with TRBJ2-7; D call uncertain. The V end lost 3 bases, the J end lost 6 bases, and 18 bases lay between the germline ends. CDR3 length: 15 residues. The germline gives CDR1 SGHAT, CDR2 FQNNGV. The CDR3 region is CASSLAQEGWSEQYF. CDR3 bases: TGTGCCAGCAGCTTGGCCCAAGAAGGTTGGAGCGAGCAGTACTTC.

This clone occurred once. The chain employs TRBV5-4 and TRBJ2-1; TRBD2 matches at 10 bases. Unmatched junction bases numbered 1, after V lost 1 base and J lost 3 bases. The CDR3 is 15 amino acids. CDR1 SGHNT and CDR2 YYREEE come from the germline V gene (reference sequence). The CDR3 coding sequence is TGTGCCAGCAGCTTGTCTAGCGGGAGCTACAATGAGCAGTTCTTC. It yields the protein CASSLSSGSYNEQFF.

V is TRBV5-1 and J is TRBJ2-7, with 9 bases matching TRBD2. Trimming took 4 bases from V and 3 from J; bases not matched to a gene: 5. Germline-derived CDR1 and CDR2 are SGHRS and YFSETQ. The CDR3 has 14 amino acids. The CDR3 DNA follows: TGCGCCAGCAGCCGACTAGCGGAGAACTACGAGCAGTACTTC. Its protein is CASSRLAENYEQYF.

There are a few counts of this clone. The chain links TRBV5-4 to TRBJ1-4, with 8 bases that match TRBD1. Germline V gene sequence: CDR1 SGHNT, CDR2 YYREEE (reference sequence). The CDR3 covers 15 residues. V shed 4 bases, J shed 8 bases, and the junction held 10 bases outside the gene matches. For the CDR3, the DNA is TGTGCCAGCAGCCTCACGACAGGGGCTCGGGAAAAACTGTTTTTT. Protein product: CASSLTTGAREKLFF.

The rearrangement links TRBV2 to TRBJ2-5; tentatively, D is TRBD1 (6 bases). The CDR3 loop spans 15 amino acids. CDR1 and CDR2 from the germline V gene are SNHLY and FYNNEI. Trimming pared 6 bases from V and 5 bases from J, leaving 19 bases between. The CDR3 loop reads CASRGQGYRSETQYF. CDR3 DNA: TGTGCCAGCAGGGGGCAGGGGTATCGTTCGGAGACCCAGTACTTC.

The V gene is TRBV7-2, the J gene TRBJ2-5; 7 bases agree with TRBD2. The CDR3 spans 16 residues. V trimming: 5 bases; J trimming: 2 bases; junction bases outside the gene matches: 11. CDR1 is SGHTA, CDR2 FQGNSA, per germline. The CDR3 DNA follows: TGTGCCAGCAGCCCCCCTAGCGGAATAATGCAAGAGACCCAGTACTTC. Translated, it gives CASSPPSGIMQETQYF.

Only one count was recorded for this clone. The DNA of the CDR3 is TGTGCCAGCAGTTCCGGGACAGGGGGCGTGAATCAGCCCCAGCATTTT. Protein: CASSSGTGGVNQPQHF. The rearrangement uses TRBV28 and TRBJ1-5, with TRBD1 identical over 12 bases. The trim removed 4 bases at V and 4 bases at J, leaving 5 bases unmatched. The length of the CDR3 is 16 residues. The germline V gene has CDR1 MDHEN and CDR2 SYDVKM.

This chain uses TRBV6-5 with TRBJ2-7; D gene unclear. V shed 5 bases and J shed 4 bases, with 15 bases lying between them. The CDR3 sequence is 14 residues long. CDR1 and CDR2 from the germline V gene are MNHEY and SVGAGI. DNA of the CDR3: TGTGCCAGCAGTCCACAACCCTCCCAATACGAGCAGTACTTC. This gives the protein CASSPQPSQYEQYF.

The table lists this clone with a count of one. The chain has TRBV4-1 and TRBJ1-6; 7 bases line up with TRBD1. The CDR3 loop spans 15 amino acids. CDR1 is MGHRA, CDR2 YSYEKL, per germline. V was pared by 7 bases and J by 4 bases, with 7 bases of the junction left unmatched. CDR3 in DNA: TGCGCCAGCACCCGGGACAGACTTTATAATTCACCCCTCCACTTT. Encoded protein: CASTRDRLYNSPLHF.

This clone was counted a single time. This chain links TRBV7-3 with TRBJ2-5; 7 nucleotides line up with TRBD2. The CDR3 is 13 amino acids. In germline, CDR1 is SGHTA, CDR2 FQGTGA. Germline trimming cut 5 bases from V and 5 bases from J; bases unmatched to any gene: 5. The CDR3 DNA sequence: TGTGCCAGCAGCCTCTCGGGGGGTGAGACCCAGTACTTC. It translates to CASSLSGGETQYF.

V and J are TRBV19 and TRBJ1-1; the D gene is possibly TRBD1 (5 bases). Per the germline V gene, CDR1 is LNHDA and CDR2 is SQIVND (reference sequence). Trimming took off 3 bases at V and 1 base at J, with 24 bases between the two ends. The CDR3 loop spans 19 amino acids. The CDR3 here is CASSIVSDIQDPRNTEAFF. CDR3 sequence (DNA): TGTGCCAGTAGTATTGTTTCGGACATTCAAGATCCTCGGAACACTGAAGCTTTCTTT.

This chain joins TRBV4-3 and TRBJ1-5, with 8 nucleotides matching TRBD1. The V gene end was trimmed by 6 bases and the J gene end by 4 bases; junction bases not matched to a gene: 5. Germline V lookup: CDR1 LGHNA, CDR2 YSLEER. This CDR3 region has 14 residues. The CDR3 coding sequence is TGCGCCAGCAGTCGGGACAGGAGTAATCAGCCCCAGCATTTT. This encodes CASSRDRSNQPQHF.

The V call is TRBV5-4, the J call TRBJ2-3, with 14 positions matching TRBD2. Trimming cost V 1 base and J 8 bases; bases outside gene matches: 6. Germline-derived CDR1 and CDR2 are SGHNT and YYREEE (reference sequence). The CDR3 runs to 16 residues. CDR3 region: CASSLTGLAGGSTQYF. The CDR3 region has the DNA TGTGCCAGCAGCTTGACAGGACTAGCGGGAGGCAGTACGCAGTATTTT.

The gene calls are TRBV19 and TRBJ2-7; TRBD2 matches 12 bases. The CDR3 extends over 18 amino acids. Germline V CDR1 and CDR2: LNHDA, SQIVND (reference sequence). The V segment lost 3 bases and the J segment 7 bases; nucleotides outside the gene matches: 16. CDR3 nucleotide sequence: TGTGCCAGTAGTATCGCCAGGGGTCCTAGCGGGAGGGCCCGGGAGCAGTACTTC. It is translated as CASSIARGPSGRAREQYF.

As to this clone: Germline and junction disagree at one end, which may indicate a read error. The CDR3 is CASSSEKTPSTDTQYF. CDR3 sequence (DNA): TGTGCTAGCAGCTCCGAGAAGACTCCTAGCACAGATACGCAGTATTTT. The chain carries TRBV7-7 and TRBJ2-3, with D uncertain. The CDR3 spans 16 residues. Germline loops: CDR1 SSHAT, CDR2 FNYEAQ (reference sequence).

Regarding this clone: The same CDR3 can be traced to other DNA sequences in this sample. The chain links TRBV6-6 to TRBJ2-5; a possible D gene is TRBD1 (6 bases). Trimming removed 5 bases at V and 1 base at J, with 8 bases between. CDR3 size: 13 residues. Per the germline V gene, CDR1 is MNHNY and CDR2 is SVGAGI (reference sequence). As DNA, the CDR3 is TGTGCCAGCAGTGGGGGCGGCCAAGAGACCCAGTACTTC. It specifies CASSGGGQETQYF.

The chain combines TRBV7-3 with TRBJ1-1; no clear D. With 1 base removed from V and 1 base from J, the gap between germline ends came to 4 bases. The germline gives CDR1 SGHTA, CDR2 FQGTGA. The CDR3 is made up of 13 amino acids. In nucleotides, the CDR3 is TGTGCCAGCAGCTTAAGCGGGAACACTGAAGCTTTCTTT. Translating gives CASSLSGNTEAFF.